Below are 14 T cell receptor beta chains sequenced from a single sample in a study of blood T cell repertoires in COVID-19 (dated by TCRdb to 2020 to 2021). Receptor amplification or capture employed the immunoSEQ multiplex PCR assay. Not all clones reach the TCRdb copy of this immuneACCESS table, which keeps in-frame sequences only. Checked studies attribute under half of the gap to unresolved V genes and leave the rest unexplained. The sample table lists some 160,000 clones, 88% of them with a count of one. 2% to 2.5% of the sample goes to the ten largest clones. The material sequenced was peripheral blood. These receptors were collected from a man aged 50-59 years who had recovered from COVID-19.

The chain recombines TRBV24-1 with TRBJ2-3; 10 positions match TRBD1. Per the germline V gene, CDR1 is KGHDR and CDR2 is SFDVKD. The CDR3 is made up of 16 amino acids. Trimming removed 3 bases from V and 5 bases from J; junction bases left unmatched: 7. The CDR3 coding sequence is TGTGCCACCAGTGATCGGGACAGGGGCGGGGAAGATACGCAGTATTTT. It encodes CATSDRDRGGEDTQYF.

This clone appeared a single time. The gene calls are TRBV9 and TRBJ2-7; D may be TRBD1 (5 bases). Germline V CDR1 and CDR2: SGDLS, YYNGEE. The CDR3 extends over 14 amino acids. V was clipped by 0 bases and J by 5 bases, with 12 bases between them. CDR3 sequence: CASSVGRDLNEQYF. The CDR3 nucleotides are TGTGCCAGCAGCGTAGGCAGGGATCTGAACGAGCAGTACTTC.

The chain links TRBV24-1 to TRBJ2-7, with a weak D call TRBD2 (6 bases). Germline loops: CDR1 KGHDR, CDR2 SFDVKD. Trimming shortened V by 5 bases and J by 7 bases, and 17 bases separated the two germline ends. CDR3 length equals 14 residues. The CDR3 protein is CATSGLGLGGEQYF. CDR3 DNA: TGTGCCACCAGTGGTTTAGGGCTCGGAGGGGAGCAGTACTTC.

This clone was counted between two and nine times. The chain couples TRBV11-2 to TRBJ1-4; 8 bases line up with TRBD1. Trimming took 1 base from V and 12 from J; bases not matched to a gene: 4. The germline V gene encodes CDR1 SGHAT and CDR2 FQNNGV. This CDR3 spans 13 amino acids. CDR3 region: CASSLGVRGQLFF. As DNA, the CDR3 is TGTGCCAGCAGCTTAGGGGTCAGGGGGCAACTGTTTTTT.

This chain joins TRBV28 and TRBJ1-3; 9 bases map to TRBD1. The CDR3 sequence is 16 residues long. Germline V gene lookup returns CDR1 MDHEN and CDR2 SYDVKM. Trimming took 3 bases from V and 5 from J; bases not matched to a gene: 8. The CDR3 reads CASSFRMGQGRNTIYF. CDR3 bases: TGTGCCAGCAGTTTTCGTATGGGACAGGGACGAAACACCATATATTTT.

This chain uses TRBV5-1 with TRBJ2-7; TRBD2 matches 11 bases. The CDR3 runs to 15 residues. The junction had 2 bases not matched to a gene; V was cut back by 1 base and J by 2 bases. Germline V gene data show CDR1 as SGHRS and CDR2 as YFSETQ. In DNA, the CDR3 is TGCGCCAGCAGCTTGACTAGCGGGGGAGCCTACGAGCAGTACTTC. Its translation: CASSLTSGGAYEQYF.

The chain employs TRBV12-2 and TRBJ2-7; the table's D call, TRBD2, was not checked against the DNA. TRBV12-2 is classified as a pseudogene. This CDR3 spans 15 amino acids. This chain's CDR3 is CASRVPDPRSDEQYF. DNA of the CDR3: TGTGCAAGTCGCGTCCCAGACCCCAGAAGCGACGAGCAGTACTTC.

The chain carries TRBV28 and TRBJ1-1; tentative D call: TRBD1 (5 bases). CDR3 size: 11 residues. V dropped 8 bases and J dropped 6 bases, with 10 bases sitting between them. Germline assignment: CDR1 MDHEN and CDR2 SYDVKM. CDR3 coding DNA: TGTGCCAGCGCAGGGTCCTCTGAAGCTTTCTTT. It encodes CASAGSSEAFF.

The rearrangement joins TRBV3-1 (or the pseudogene TRBV3-2) to TRBJ2-7; TRBD1 is a possible D gene (5 bases). The CDR3 is made up of 14 amino acids. Between the trimmed V and J ends, which lost 1 base and 6 bases, there was a span of 13 bases. Germline V lookup: CDR1 LGHDT, CDR2 YNNKEL (reference sequence). CDR3 region: CASSQAQGLGEQYF. The CDR3 DNA follows: TGTGCCAGCAGCCAAGCTCAGGGCCTCGGCGAGCAGTACTTC.

The gene calls are TRBV27 and TRBJ2-2; TRBD1 matches 10 bases. CDR3 size: 17 residues. Germline V gives CDR1 MNHEY, CDR2 SMNVEV (reference sequence). The V and J ends lost 2 bases and 7 bases, in that order; junction bases with no gene match: 10. CDR3 in amino acids: CASSLVPGQGLDGELFF. In DNA form, the CDR3 reads TGTGCCAGCAGTTTAGTTCCGGGACAGGGGTTAGACGGGGAGCTGTTTTTT.

V and J are TRBV30 and TRBJ1-5; D is perhaps TRBD1 (5 bases). The V end was cut by 2 bases, the J end by 4 bases, with 9 bases between. The CDR3 extends over 13 amino acids. Germline CDR1 and CDR2: GTSNPN and SVGIG (reference sequence). CDR3 nucleotide sequence: TGTGCCTGGAGTAAACAGGAGAATCAGCCCCAGCATTTT. Translation: CAWSKQENQPQHF.

This clone was recorded a few times. The chain links TRBV5-1 to TRBJ1-6; the match to TRBD1 covers 9 bases. J lost 6 bases, V lost 5 bases, and 12 bases had no gene match. Germline-derived CDR1 and CDR2 are SGHRS and YFSETQ. There are 17 residues in the CDR3. This chain's CDR3 is CASSPLIQGAGNSPLHF. CDR3 nucleotides: TGCGCCAGCAGTCCACTCATACAGGGGGCTGGTAATTCACCCCTCCACTTT.

The chain uses TRBV7-2 and TRBJ1-2; D ambiguous. V shed 1 base and J shed 4 bases, with 10 bases lying between them. This CDR3 is 14 amino acids long. The V gene's germline CDR1 is SGHTA and CDR2 FQGNSA. CDR3 region: CASSLGGRLYGYTF. CDR3 bases: TGTGCCAGCAGCTTAGGCGGTCGACTCTATGGCTACACCTTC.

The gene calls are TRBV6-6 and TRBJ2-5; 9 bases agree with TRBD2. The junction had 9 bases not matched to a gene; V was cut back by 6 bases and J by 1 base. CDR3 size: 16 residues. Germline V gives CDR1 MNHNY, CDR2 SVGAGI (reference sequence). The CDR3 loop is CASRQILTSGQETQYF. CDR3 nucleotide sequence: TGTGCCAGCAGACAAATCCTGACTAGCGGCCAAGAGACCCAGTACTTC.